Detailed here is one T cell receptor (beta chain). This sample is part of a study of blood T cell repertoires in COVID-19. Germline V lookup: CDR1 SGHVS, CDR2 FQNEAQ. Trimming removed 5 bases at V and 3 bases at J, with 10 bases between. The CDR3 extends over 14 amino acids. The assay was immunoSEQ multiplex PCR, and TCRdb's table has in-frame clones only and misses some. The data contain over 200,000 clones, 80% to 90% of them singletons. The source material was peripheral blood. This sequence joins TRBV7-8 and TRBJ2-2; a possible D gene is TRBD1 (5 bases). The receptor was isolated from a woman in her forties or fifties with acute or convalescent COVID-19. The CDR3 nucleotides read TGTGCCAGCAGCCCAGGGCTATACACCGGGGAGCTGTTTTTT. It specifies CASSPGLYTGELFF.